This entry features one TCR beta chain sequence. What antigen it recognizes has not been identified. Qualities for individual bases were not recorded, and no much larger clone is one base off. TCRbeta CDR3 regions were amplified from genomic DNA using the immunoSEQ Assay, a bias-controlled multiplex PCR. Under the source paper's analysis protocol: The number of nucleated cells in each sample was estimated from the amplification of reference gene primers within the assay. To quantify the absolute abundance of each unique TCRbeta CDR3 rearrangement, sequence reads were collapsed and filtered. Productive Simpson clonality was computed per sample as the square root of Simpson's diversity index over productive rearrangements. TCRdb retrieved this table from immuneACCESS and kept in-frame rearrangements only. Not all clones are present; in checked studies, unresolved V genes account for under half, and no reason is known for the remainder. Clonal size and the V and J genes are those of that table, whereas D and trimming came from the DNA. The sample table contains roughly 280,000 clones; only one count was recorded for over 65% of them. Together, the top ten hold roughly 4.5% of the sample.

This entry belongs to a study of blood T cell repertoires in COVID-19 (dated by TCRdb to about 2020). About the investigation overall: Samples covering the acute and convalescent phases of COVID-19 were provided by collaborators in the United States, Italy and Spain. The material from the prospective study consisted of cDNA or gDNA derived from T cells, B-cell-depleted T cells, or PBMCs. Deeply sampled blood TCRbeta repertoires from subjects exposed to, actively infected with, or recovered from COVID-19 were included in the dataset. The repertoires were made available in a free public database intended to serve as a resource for research on the immune response to SARS-CoV-2. Samples were obtained from the ongoing ImmuneRACE study (first 160 participants) and from some 1,200 subjects provided by 6 global collaborators. A de-identified subject ID, COVID-19 status, age in years and sex were almost always included in the sample metadata. Where available, HLA class I and class II types were obtained from metadata supplied by the sample provider rather than from assay-based typing.

The germline V end is reduced by 10 bases and the J end by 10 bases; junction bases left unmatched: 16. The germline V gene supplies CDR1 MNHEY and CDR2 SVGAGI. CDR3 length: 14 amino acids, cysteine to phenylalanine. Here the CDR3 DNA is all that survives: 42 bases in frame from base 1. On the study overall, not on this receptor specifically: The quantity of clinical and demographic metadata differed by source and by participant and was supplied without curation.

A second Seattle source provided samples from volunteer blood donors who had recovered from COVID-19. Each collaborating institution followed its own protocols to collect whole blood in K2EDTA tubes. For TCRbeta analysis, collaborator samples were shipped as frozen whole blood, as isolated PBMCs, or as DNA extracted from either sample type. The sequencing input was peripheral blood. The chain joins TRBV6-5 to TRBJ1-2, and 9 bases in between align with TRBD1. The TCR originated in a man aged 55 to 69 who had recovered from COVID-19. Read as DNA, the sequence is TGTGCCACCAAACCCACCGGGACAGGGTTGGACTACACCTTC. It translates as CATKPTGTGLDYTF.